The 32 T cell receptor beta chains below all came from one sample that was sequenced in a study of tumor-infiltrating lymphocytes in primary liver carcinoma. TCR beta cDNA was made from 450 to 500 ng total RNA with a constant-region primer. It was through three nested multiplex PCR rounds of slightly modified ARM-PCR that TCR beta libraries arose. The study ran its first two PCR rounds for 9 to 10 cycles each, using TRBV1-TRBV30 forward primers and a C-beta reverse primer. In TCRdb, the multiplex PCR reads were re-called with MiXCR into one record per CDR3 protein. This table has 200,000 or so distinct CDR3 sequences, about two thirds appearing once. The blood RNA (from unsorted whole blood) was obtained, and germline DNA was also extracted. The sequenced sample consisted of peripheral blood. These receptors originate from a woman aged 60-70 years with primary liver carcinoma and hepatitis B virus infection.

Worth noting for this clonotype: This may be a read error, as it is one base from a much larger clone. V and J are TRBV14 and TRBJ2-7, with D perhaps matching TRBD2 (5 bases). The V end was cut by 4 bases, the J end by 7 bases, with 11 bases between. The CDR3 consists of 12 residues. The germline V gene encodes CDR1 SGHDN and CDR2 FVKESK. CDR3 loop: CASSRGRGEQYF. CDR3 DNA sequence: TGTGCCAGCAGCCGAGGTAGAGGGGAGCAGTACTTC.

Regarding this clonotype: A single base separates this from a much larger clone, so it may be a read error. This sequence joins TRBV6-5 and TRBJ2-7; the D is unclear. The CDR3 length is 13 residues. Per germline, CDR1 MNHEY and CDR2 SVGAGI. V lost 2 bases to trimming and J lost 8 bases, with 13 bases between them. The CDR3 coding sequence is TGTGCCAGCAGTTACGCGGACGGGTCCCAGCAGTACTTC. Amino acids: CASSYADGSQQYF.

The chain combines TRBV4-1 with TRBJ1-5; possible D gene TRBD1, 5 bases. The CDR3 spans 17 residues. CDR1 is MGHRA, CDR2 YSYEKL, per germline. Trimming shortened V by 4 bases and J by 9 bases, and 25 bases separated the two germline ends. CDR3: CASSPLGGGQTGRPQHF. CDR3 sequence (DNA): TGCGCCAGCAGCCCTCTGGGGGGAGGCCAAACCGGACGGCCCCAGCATTTT.

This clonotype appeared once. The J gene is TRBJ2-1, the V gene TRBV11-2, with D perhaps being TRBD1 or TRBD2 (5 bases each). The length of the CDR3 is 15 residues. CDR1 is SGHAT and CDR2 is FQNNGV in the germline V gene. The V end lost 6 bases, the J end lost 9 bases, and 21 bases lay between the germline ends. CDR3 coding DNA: TGTGCCAGCAGTGCTGGGACGGTGGACTGCAGTGAGCAGTTCTTC. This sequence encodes CASSAGTVDCSEQFF.

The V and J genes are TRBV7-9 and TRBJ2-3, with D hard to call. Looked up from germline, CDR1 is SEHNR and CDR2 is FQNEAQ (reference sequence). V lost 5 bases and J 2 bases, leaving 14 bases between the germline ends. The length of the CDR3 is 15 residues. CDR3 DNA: TGTGCCAGCAGCCAGGTCCGCAGTCACACAGATACGCAGTATTTT. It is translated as CASSQVRSHTDTQYF.

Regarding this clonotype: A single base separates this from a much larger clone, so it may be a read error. The CDR3 reads CASSGTSWSYEQYF. CDR3 DNA: TGTGCCAGCAGTGGGACTAGCTGGAGTTACGAGCAGTACTTC. The J gene is TRBJ2-7, the V gene TRBV12-3 or TRBV12-4; 9 bases map to TRBD2. V trimming: 5 bases; J trimming: 4 bases; junction bases outside the gene matches: 6. The CDR3 length is 14 residues.

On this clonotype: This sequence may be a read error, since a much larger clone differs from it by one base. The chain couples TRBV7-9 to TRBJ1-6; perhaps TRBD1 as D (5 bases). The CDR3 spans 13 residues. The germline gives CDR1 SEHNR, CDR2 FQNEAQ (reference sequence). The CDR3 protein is CTSSGTRDSPLHF. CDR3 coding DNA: TGTACCAGCAGCGGGACTAGGGATTCACCCCTCCACTTT.

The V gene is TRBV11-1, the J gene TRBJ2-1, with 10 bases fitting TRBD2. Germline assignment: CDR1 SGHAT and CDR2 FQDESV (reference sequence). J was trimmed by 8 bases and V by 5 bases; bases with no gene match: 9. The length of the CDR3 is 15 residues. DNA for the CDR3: TGTGCCAGCAGCCAGTGGACTAGCGGACGCTATGAGCAGTTCTTC. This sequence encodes CASSQWTSGRYEQFF.

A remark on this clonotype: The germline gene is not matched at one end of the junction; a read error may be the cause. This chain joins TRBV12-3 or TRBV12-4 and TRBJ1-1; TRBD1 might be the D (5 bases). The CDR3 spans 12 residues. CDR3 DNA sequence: TGTACCAGCAGTTATAGGGGAACTGAAGCTTTCTTT. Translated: CTSSYRGTEAFF.

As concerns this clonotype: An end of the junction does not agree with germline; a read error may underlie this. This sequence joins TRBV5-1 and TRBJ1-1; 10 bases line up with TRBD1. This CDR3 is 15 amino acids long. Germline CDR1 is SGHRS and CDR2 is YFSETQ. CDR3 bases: TGCGCCAGCAGCCATGACAGGGGGCGCAGGCCTGAAGCTTACTTT. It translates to CASSHDRGRRPEAYF.

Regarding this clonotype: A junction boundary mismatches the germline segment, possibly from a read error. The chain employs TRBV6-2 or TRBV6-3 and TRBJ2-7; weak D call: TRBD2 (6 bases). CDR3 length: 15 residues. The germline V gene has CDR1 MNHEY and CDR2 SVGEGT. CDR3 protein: CASRLPGTASYEQYF. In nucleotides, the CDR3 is TGTGCCAGCAGACTTCCCGGGACTGCTTCCTACGAGCAATACTTC.

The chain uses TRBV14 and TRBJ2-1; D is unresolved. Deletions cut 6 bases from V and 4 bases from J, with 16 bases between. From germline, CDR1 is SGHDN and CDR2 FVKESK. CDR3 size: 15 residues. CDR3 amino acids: CASSHDSWGYNEQFF. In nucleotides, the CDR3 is TGTGCCAGCAGTCACGATAGTTGGGGTTACAATGAGCAGTTCTTC.

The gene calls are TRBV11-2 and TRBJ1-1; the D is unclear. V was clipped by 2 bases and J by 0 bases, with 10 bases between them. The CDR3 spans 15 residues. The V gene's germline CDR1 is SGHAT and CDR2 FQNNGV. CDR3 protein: CASSLYRTVNTEAFF. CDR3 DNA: TGTGCCAGCAGCTTATATAGAACAGTGAACACTGAAGCTTTCTTT.

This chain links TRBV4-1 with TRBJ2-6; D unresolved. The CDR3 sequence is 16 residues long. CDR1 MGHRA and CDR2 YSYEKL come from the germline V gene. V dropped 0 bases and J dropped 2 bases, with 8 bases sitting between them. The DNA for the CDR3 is TGCGCCAGCAGCCAAGATGCGCATCCTGGGGCCAACGTCCTGACTTTC. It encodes CASSQDAHPGANVLTF.

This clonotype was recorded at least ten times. The DNA for the CDR3 is TGTGCCAGCAGGGGACGACAGGCACGGCTCTATGGCTACACCTTC. This sequence encodes CASRGRQARLYGYTF. The chain carries TRBV6-1 and TRBJ1-2; maybe TRBD1 (6 bases). In germline, CDR1 is MNHNS, CDR2 SASEGT. V gave up 6 bases and J gave up 4 bases, with 18 bases separating them. The CDR3 runs 15 residues.

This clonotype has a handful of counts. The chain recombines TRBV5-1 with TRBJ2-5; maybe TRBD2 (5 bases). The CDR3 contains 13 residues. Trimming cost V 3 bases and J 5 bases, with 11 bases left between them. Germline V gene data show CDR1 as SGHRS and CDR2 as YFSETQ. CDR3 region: CASSSDYGETQYF. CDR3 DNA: TGCGCCAGCAGCTCAGACTACGGGGAGACCCAGTACTTC.

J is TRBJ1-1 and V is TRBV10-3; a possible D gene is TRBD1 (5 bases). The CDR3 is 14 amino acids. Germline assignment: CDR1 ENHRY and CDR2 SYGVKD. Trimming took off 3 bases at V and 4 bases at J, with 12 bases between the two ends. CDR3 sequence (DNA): TGTGCCATCAGTGATTCTGGGGGAGCCACTGAAGCTTTCTTT. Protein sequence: CAISDSGGATEAFF.

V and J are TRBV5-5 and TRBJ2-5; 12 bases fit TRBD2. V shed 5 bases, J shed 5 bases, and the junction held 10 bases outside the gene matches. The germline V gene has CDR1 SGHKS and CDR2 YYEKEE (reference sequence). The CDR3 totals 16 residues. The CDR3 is CASRPGLAGFGETQYF. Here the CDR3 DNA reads TGTGCCAGCAGACCTGGACTAGCGGGGTTTGGGGAGACCCAGTACTTC.

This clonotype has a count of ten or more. CDR3 protein: CASSPTGLAVTVAKNIQYF. CDR3 DNA: TGCGCCAGCAGCCCCACCGGACTAGCGGTAACGGTCGCCAAAAACATTCAGTACTTC. The chain employs TRBV4-1 and TRBJ2-4; 10 bases match TRBD2. The CDR3 has 19 residues. Germline CDR1 reads MGHRA; CDR2 reads YSYEKL. V lost 4 bases to trimming and J lost 1 base; unmatched junction nucleotides: 13.

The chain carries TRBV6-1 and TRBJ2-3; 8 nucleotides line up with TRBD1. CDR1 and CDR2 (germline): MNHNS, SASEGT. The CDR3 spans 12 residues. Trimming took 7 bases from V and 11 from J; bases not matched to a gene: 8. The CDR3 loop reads CASKSGTGMQYF. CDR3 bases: TGTGCCAGCAAATCGGGGACAGGCATGCAGTATTTT.

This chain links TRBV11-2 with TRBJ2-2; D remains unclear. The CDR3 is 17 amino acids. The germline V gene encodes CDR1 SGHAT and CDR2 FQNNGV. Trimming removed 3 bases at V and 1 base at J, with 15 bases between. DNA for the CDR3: TGTGCCAGCAGCTTTAATAGGGCTACTGTGAACACCGGGGAGCTGTTTTTT. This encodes CASSFNRATVNTGELFF. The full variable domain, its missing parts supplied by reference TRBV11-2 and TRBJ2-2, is EAGVAQSPRYKIIEKRQSVAFWCNPISGHATLYWYQQILGQGPKLLIQFQNNGVVDDSQLPKDRFSAERLKGVDSTLKIQPAKLEDSAVYLCASSFNRATVNTGELFFGEGSRLTVL.

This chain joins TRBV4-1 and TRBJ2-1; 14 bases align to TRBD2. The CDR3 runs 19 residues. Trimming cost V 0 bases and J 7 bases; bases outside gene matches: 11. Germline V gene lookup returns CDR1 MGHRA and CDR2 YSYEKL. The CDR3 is CASSQDVGLAGVGGNEQFF. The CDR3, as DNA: TGCGCCAGCAGCCAAGATGTGGGACTAGCGGGAGTAGGTGGTAATGAGCAGTTCTTC.

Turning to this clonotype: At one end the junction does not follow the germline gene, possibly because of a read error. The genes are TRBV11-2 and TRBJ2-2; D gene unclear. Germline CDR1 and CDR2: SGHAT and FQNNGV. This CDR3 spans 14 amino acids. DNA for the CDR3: TGTGTCAGCAGCTTAGGGTCGAACACAGGGGAGCTGTTTTTT. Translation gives CVSSLGSNTGELFF.

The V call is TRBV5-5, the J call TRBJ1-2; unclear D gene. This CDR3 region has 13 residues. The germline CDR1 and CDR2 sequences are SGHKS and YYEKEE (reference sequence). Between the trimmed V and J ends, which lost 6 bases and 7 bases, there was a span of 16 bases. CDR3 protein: CASNPAPGGGYTF. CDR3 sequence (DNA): TGTGCCAGCAACCCGGCCCCGGGAGGTGGCTACACCTTC.

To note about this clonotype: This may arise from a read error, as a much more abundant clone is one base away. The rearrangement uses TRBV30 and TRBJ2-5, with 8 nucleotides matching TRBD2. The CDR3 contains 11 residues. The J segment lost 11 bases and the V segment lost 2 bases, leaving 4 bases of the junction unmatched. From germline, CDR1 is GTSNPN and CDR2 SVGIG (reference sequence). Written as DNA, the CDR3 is TGTGCCTGGAGTTGGCGGGGGGAGCAGTACTTC. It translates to CAWSWRGEQYF.

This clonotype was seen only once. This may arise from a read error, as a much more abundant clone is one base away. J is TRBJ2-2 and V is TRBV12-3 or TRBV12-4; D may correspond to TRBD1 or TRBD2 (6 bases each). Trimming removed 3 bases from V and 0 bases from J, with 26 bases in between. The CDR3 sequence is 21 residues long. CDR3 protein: CASSLGGFVRGGVANTGELFF. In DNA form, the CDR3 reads TGTGCCAGCAGTTTGGGAGGTTTTGTCAGGGGAGGAGTCGCGAACACCGGGGAGCTGTTTTTT.

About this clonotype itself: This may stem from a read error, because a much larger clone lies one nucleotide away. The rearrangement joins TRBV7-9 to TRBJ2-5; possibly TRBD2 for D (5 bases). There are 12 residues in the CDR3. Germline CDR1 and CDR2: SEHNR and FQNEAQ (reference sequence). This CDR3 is CACSLASETQYF. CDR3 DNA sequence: TGTGCCTGCAGCTTAGCGTCCGAGACCCAGTACTTC. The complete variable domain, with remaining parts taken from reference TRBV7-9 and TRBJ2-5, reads DTGVSQNPRHKITKRGQNVTFRCDPISEHNRLYWYRQTLGQGPEFLTYFQNEAQLEKSRLLSDRFSAERPKGSFSTLEIQRTEQGDSAMYLCACSLASETQYFGPGTRLLVL.

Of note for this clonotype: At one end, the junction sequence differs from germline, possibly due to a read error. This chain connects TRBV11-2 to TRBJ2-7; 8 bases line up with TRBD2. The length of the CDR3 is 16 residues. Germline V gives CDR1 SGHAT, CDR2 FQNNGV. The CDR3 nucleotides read TGTGCCAGCGGCTATGGCGGGAGGACCTCGGGAAGCGAGCAGTGCTTC. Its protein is CASGYGGRTSGSEQCF.

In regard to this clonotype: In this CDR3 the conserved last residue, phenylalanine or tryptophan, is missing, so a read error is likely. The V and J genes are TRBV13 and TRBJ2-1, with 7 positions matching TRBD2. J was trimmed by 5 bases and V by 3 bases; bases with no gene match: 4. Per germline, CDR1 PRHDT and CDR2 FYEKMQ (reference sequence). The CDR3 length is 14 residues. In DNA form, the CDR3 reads TGTGCCAGCAGCTTTTCTAGCGGAAACAATGAGCAGTTCTTA. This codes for CASSFSSGNNEQFL.

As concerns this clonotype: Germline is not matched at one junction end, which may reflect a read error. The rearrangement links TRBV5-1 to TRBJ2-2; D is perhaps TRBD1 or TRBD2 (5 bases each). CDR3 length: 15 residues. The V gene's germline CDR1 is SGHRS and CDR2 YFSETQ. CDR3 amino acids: CVSSLLTGTTGELFF. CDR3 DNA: TGCGTCAGCAGCTTGTTGACGGGGACCACCGGGGAGCTGTTTTTT.

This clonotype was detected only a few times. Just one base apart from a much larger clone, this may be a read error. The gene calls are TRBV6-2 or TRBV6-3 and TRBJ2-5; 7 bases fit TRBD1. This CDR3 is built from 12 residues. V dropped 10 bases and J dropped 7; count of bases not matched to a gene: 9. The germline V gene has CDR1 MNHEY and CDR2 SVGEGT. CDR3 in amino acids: CATRQGVRTQYF. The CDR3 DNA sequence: TGTGCCACCAGACAGGGTGTAAGGACCCAGTACTTC.

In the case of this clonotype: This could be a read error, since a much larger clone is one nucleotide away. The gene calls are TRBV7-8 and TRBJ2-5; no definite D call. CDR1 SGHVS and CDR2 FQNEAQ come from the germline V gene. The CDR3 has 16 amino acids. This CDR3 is CASSLGTPPRTETRYF. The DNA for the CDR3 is TGTGCCAGCAGCTTAGGGACCCCCCCTAGAACGGAGACCCGGTACTTC.